The rows below give T cell receptor beta chains drawn from one sample of a study of regulatory T cells in long-lasting Graves disease. MiXCR, applied by TCRdb to the multiplex PCR reads, yields one record per CDR3 protein. The sample has over 650,000 distinct CDR3 sequences; 25% to 35% are singletons. Source: peripheral blood mononuclear cells (PBMCs), taken when the disease was refractory, from a patient treated with antithyroid drugs. The receptors were sampled from a female donor with Graves disease. Each CDR3 is given with its conserved first and last residue. The D gene is left open where the match is weak. Expanded clones get a size class; other rows say once, few or many, or leave the size out.

v_call: TRBV6-1
d_call: -
clone_size: many
j_call: TRBJ1-1
cdr3_nt: TGTGCCAGCACCCATACGGGGGTCCCTGAAGCTTTCTTT
cdr3_aa: CASTHTGVPEAFF

v_call: TRBV30
d_call: -
clone_size: few
j_call: TRBJ1-2
cdr3_nt: TGTGCCTGGAATGGGTTGAGTCGTGGCTACACCTTC
cdr3_aa: CAWNGLSRGYTF

v_call: TRBV10-2
d_call: -
clone_size: -
j_call: TRBJ1-2
cdr3_nt: TGCGCCAGCAGTGAGTCGAATCCCCCTGGCTACACCTTC
cdr3_aa: CASSESNPPGYTF

v_call: TRBV27
d_call: -
clone_size: -
j_call: TRBJ1-5
cdr3_nt: TGTGCCAGCAGTCCGGGACCCGGGCTACATCAGCCCCAGCATTTT
cdr3_aa: CASSPGPGLHQPQHF

v_call: TRBV19
d_call: -
clone_size: -
j_call: TRBJ1-1
cdr3_nt: TGTGCCAGTAGGACAGGTCCCGGAAAGACTGAAGCTTTCTTT
cdr3_aa: CASRTGPGKTEAFF

v_call: TRBV6-5
d_call: -
clone_size: -
j_call: TRBJ1-2
cdr3_nt: TGTGCCAGCAGTTACCATAGCGGTGGCTACACCTTC
cdr3_aa: CASSYHSGGYTF

v_call: TRBV11-1
d_call: -
clone_size: once
j_call: TRBJ1-2
cdr3_nt: TGTGCCAGCAGCTTAGTGACGGGCAGGGGAGCGTGGTACACCTTC
cdr3_aa: CASSLVTGRGAWYTF

v_call: TRBV28
d_call: -
clone_size: many
j_call: TRBJ1-1
cdr3_nt: TGTGCCAGCAGTTCCGGGATCTTGAACACTGAAGCTTTCTTT
cdr3_aa: CASSSGILNTEAFF

v_call: TRBV5-4
d_call: -
clone_size: -
j_call: TRBJ2-5
cdr3_nt: TGTGCCAGCAGCCAAACCGGGTTCCAAGAGACCCAGTACTTC
cdr3_aa: CASSQTGFQETQYF

v_call: TRBV2
d_call: -
clone_size: -
j_call: TRBJ1-5
cdr3_nt: TGTGCCAGCAGTGAAGCGCGGGCAGCTGGCAATCAGCCCCAGCATTTT
cdr3_aa: CASSEARAAGNQPQHF

v_call: TRBV30
d_call: TRBD1
clone_size: -
j_call: TRBJ1-1
cdr3_nt: TGTGCCTGGAGTGCCCTTGACAGGGATTTCCCTGAAGCTTTCTTT
cdr3_aa: CAWSALDRDFPEAFF

v_call: TRBV4-1
d_call: -
clone_size: many
j_call: TRBJ2-7
cdr3_nt: TGCGCCAGCAGCCAATCATTAGGACACAGCCTCGAGCAGTACTTC
cdr3_aa: CASSQSLGHSLEQYF

v_call: TRBV5-1
d_call: TRBD1
clone_size: few
j_call: TRBJ1-1
cdr3_nt: TGCGCCAGCAGCTTGGTGTCAGGGGGCGCGAACACTGAAGCTTTCTTT
cdr3_aa: CASSLVSGGANTEAFF

v_call: TRBV19
d_call: -
clone_size: -
j_call: TRBJ1-5
cdr3_nt: TGTGCCAGTAGTATAGAAGGGGATAGCAATCAGCCCCAGCATTTT
cdr3_aa: CASSIEGDSNQPQHF

v_call: TRBV29-1
d_call: -
clone_size: -
j_call: TRBJ1-1
cdr3_nt: TGCAGCGTTCAGGGAAGCCTGAACACTGAAGCTTTCTTT
cdr3_aa: CSVQGSLNTEAFF

v_call: TRBV6-1
d_call: TRBD2
clone_size: few
j_call: TRBJ2-7
cdr3_nt: TGTGCCAGCAGGGGCGGACTAGCGGGAGTCTACGAGCAGTACTTC
cdr3_aa: CASRGGLAGVYEQYF

v_call: TRBV7-3
d_call: TRBD2
clone_size: once
j_call: TRBJ2-1
cdr3_nt: TGTGCCAGCAGCTTAACCGGGACTAGCGGGGGTAATGAGCAGTTCTTC
cdr3_aa: CASSLTGTSGGNEQFF

v_call: TRBV6-1
d_call: -
clone_size: -
j_call: TRBJ1-1
cdr3_nt: TGTGCCAGCAGGGCCAATTGGGGTGGGGACACTGAAGCTTTCTTT
cdr3_aa: CASRANWGGDTEAFF

v_call: TRBV14
d_call: -
clone_size: -
j_call: TRBJ1-2
cdr3_nt: TGTGCCAGCAGCCGAAGCAGGGAGAGCTATGGCTACACCTTC
cdr3_aa: CASSRSRESYGYTF

v_call: TRBV6-1
d_call: -
clone_size: few
j_call: TRBJ2-2
cdr3_nt: TGTGCCAGCACCCGGGACACCGGGGAGCTGTTTTTT
cdr3_aa: CASTRDTGELFF

v_call: TRBV11-2
d_call: -
clone_size: -
j_call: TRBJ2-5
cdr3_nt: TGTGCCAGCAGCAAACCGGGGGAGACCCAGTACTTC
cdr3_aa: CASSKPGETQYF

v_call: TRBV2
d_call: -
clone_size: many
j_call: TRBJ1-2
cdr3_nt: TGTGCCAGCAGCCCCTCCGGATTGGGGGTTGACTATGGCTACACCTTC
cdr3_aa: CASSPSGLGVDYGYTF

v_call: TRBV2
d_call: -
clone_size: many
j_call: TRBJ1-2
cdr3_nt: TGTGCCAGCAGTGGAGGGATGGACTATGGCTACACCTTC
cdr3_aa: CASSGGMDYGYTF

v_call: TRBV6-2/TRBV6-3
d_call: -
clone_size: -
j_call: TRBJ2-2
cdr3_nt: TGTGCCAGCACCCAGGGAACAGGACCAACCGGGGAGCTGTTTTTT
cdr3_aa: CASTQGTGPTGELFF

v_call: TRBV5-1
d_call: TRBD1
clone_size: -
j_call: TRBJ1-2
cdr3_nt: TGCGCCAGCAGCTGGACCTCAGGGGGCATTGACTATGGCTACACCTTC
cdr3_aa: CASSWTSGGIDYGYTF

v_call: TRBV7-6
d_call: -
clone_size: -
j_call: TRBJ1-3
cdr3_nt: TGTGCCAGCAGCTTAGAGTGGAGGGGACCGGGGGACACCATATATTTT
cdr3_aa: CASSLEWRGPGDTIYF

v_call: TRBV20-1
d_call: -
clone_size: -
j_call: TRBJ2-6
cdr3_nt: TGCAGTGCTAGCAGGCTACGTGGGGCCAACGTCCTGACTTTC
cdr3_aa: CSASRLRGANVLTF

v_call: TRBV2
d_call: TRBD2
clone_size: few
j_call: TRBJ2-7
cdr3_nt: TGTGCCAGCAGTGAAGATTGGCTAGCGGGAGCCTACGAGCAGTACTTC
cdr3_aa: CASSEDWLAGAYEQYF

v_call: TRBV12-3/TRBV12-4
d_call: TRBD1
clone_size: few
j_call: TRBJ1-5
cdr3_nt: TGTGCCAGCAGCCAAGAACAGGGGACTAGCAATCAGCCCCAGCATTTT
cdr3_aa: CASSQEQGTSNQPQHF

v_call: TRBV6-5
d_call: TRBD2
clone_size: -
j_call: TRBJ2-7
cdr3_nt: TGTGCCAGCAGTTACTCGATCCCAGTGAGTAGCGGGAATTACGAGCAGTACTTC
cdr3_aa: CASSYSIPVSSGNYEQYF

v_call: TRBV6-9
d_call: -
clone_size: -
j_call: TRBJ1-5
cdr3_nt: TGTGCCAGCAGTTACGAAGAAAATAGCAATCAGCCCCAGCATTTT
cdr3_aa: CASSYEENSNQPQHF

v_call: TRBV28
d_call: -
clone_size: -
j_call: TRBJ2-5
cdr3_nt: TGTGCCAGCAGTTTTGGTGGAGTCCGGCAAGAGACCCAGTACTTC
cdr3_aa: CASSFGGVRQETQYF

v_call: TRBV6-1
d_call: TRBD2
clone_size: once
j_call: TRBJ2-2
cdr3_nt: TGTGCCAGCACGCTAGCGGACACCGGGGAGCTGTTTTTT
cdr3_aa: CASTLADTGELFF

v_call: TRBV30
d_call: -
clone_size: -
j_call: TRBJ2-7
cdr3_nt: TGTGCCTGGGGGACATCTAGAGCCTCCTACGAGCAGTACTTC
cdr3_aa: CAWGTSRASYEQYF

v_call: TRBV3-1
d_call: -
clone_size: -
j_call: TRBJ2-5
cdr3_nt: TGTGCCAGCAGCCAAGATCGCCTAGCGAAACAAGAGACCCAGTACTTC
cdr3_aa: CASSQDRLAKQETQYF

v_call: TRBV12-3/TRBV12-4
d_call: TRBD1
clone_size: many
j_call: TRBJ1-1
cdr3_nt: TGTGCCAGCACCTTGGACAGGGTGGCCACTGAAGCTTTCTTT
cdr3_aa: CASTLDRVATEAFF

v_call: TRBV11-1
d_call: TRBD1
clone_size: many
j_call: TRBJ1-6
cdr3_nt: TGTGCCAGCAGCTTCGACAGGGCGTCACCCCTCCACTTT
cdr3_aa: CASSFDRASPLHF

v_call: TRBV10-2
d_call: -
clone_size: few
j_call: TRBJ1-3
cdr3_nt: TGCGCCAGCAGTGAGATGCCGAGCTCTGGAAACACCATATATTTT
cdr3_aa: CASSEMPSSGNTIYF

v_call: TRBV5-4
d_call: TRBD2
clone_size: few
j_call: TRBJ2-2
cdr3_nt: TGTGCCAGCAGCTCTAAGCGGGACCTGAACACCGGGGAGCTGTTTTTT
cdr3_aa: CASSSKRDLNTGELFF

v_call: TRBV6-5
d_call: TRBD2
clone_size: many
j_call: TRBJ2-7
cdr3_nt: TGTGCCAGCAGTTACTCGACTAGCGGTAGCTCCTACGAGCAGTACTTC
cdr3_aa: CASSYSTSGSSYEQYF

v_call: TRBV28
d_call: -
clone_size: -
j_call: TRBJ2-7
cdr3_nt: TGTGTCAGCTGGCGGGGAGGGGGCCCCTACGAGCAGTACTTC
cdr3_aa: CVSWRGGGPYEQYF

v_call: TRBV27
d_call: -
clone_size: -
j_call: TRBJ2-7
cdr3_nt: TGTGCCAGCAGTCTAAGACTGGGACCCTGCGAGCAGTACTTC
cdr3_aa: CASSLRLGPCEQYF

v_call: TRBV28
d_call: TRBD2
clone_size: -
j_call: TRBJ2-7
cdr3_nt: TGTGCCAGCAGTCCCCTACTAGCGGGTAACTACGAGCAGTACTTC
cdr3_aa: CASSPLLAGNYEQYF

v_call: TRBV29-1
d_call: TRBD1
clone_size: -
j_call: TRBJ1-2
cdr3_nt: TGCAGCGCCCGAGGACAGGGGGCGGGTGGCTACACCTTC
cdr3_aa: CSARGQGAGGYTF

v_call: TRBV18
d_call: -
clone_size: -
j_call: TRBJ1-2
cdr3_nt: TGTGCCAGCTCACCCTCCGGGAAGGGCTACACCTTC
cdr3_aa: CASSPSGKGYTF

v_call: TRBV19
d_call: TRBD1
clone_size: -
j_call: TRBJ2-7
cdr3_nt: TGTGCCAGTAGCAGAGGGAGACAGGGGGCTCTCGAGCAGTACTTC
cdr3_aa: CASSRGRQGALEQYF

v_call: TRBV2
d_call: -
clone_size: -
j_call: TRBJ2-7
cdr3_nt: TGTGCCAGCAGAGCCAGCCTCTACGAGCAGTACTTC
cdr3_aa: CASRASLYEQYF

v_call: TRBV11-2
d_call: TRBD2
clone_size: -
j_call: TRBJ2-7
cdr3_nt: TGTGCCAGCAGCCCCATTAGCGGGAGGGGCTACGAGCAGTACTTC
cdr3_aa: CASSPISGRGYEQYF

v_call: TRBV6-1
d_call: -
clone_size: -
j_call: TRBJ2-3
cdr3_nt: TGTGCCAGCACCCCGCGGTCCCTAAGCGGCACAGATACGCAGTATTTT
cdr3_aa: CASTPRSLSGTDTQYF

v_call: TRBV12-3/TRBV12-4
d_call: -
clone_size: -
j_call: TRBJ2-7
cdr3_nt: TGTGCCAGCAGTTTACTGGGAGGGGGTGAGGATGAGCAGTACTTC
cdr3_aa: CASSLLGGGEDEQYF

v_call: TRBV12-5
d_call: TRBD1
clone_size: -
j_call: TRBJ2-7
cdr3_nt: TGTGCTAGTGGTTTGGCCAAAACAGGGGGTTACGAGCAGTACTTC
cdr3_aa: CASGLAKTGGYEQYF

v_call: TRBV18
d_call: -
clone_size: -
j_call: TRBJ2-7
cdr3_nt: TGTGCCAGCTCGGACGAAGTAGCGGTCACCTACGAGCAGTACTTC
cdr3_aa: CASSDEVAVTYEQYF

v_call: TRBV3-1
d_call: -
clone_size: -
j_call: TRBJ1-2
cdr3_nt: TGTGCCAGCAGCCTCCGAACTTGGGACCGGCCGGACTATGGCTACACCTTC
cdr3_aa: CASSLRTWDRPDYGYTF

v_call: TRBV28
d_call: TRBD1
clone_size: once
j_call: TRBJ1-2
cdr3_nt: TGTGCCAGCAGTTTACCGGGACAGGGATTCTATGGCTACACCTTC
cdr3_aa: CASSLPGQGFYGYTF

v_call: TRBV4-1
d_call: -
clone_size: -
j_call: TRBJ1-5
cdr3_nt: TGCGCCAGCAGCCAAGTGCGGGGGGCGCTGGGTCAGCCCCAGCATTTT
cdr3_aa: CASSQVRGALGQPQHF